This paragraph reports one TCR beta chain. Its antigen is as yet unknown. This specimen belongs to a study of blood T cells in healthy people across ages. Notes on the study in general: Researchers said unsorted PBMCs prevented a conclusive naive versus antigen-experienced comparison.

This CDR3 is built from 17 residues. Germline CDR1 is MDHEN and CDR2 is SYDVKM. Trimming left V 4 bases short and J 2 bases short, with 18 bases between. A second roughly 6 to 11 cycle PCR used barcoded and J-beta primers. The study obtained at least 3 million CDR3-containing paired-end reads from every sample. TCRdb itself ran the 5' RACE reads through MiXCR, one entry per CDR3 protein. The sample includes hundreds of thousands of distinct CDR3 sequences, around 24% of them seen just once. These data also featured in a second study, about T cells of mothers and their children. That work states: Thymic selection molds TCR recombination products alike in related and unrelated pairs.

The sequence was collected from a boy aged 5-17 years in good health. The sequenced sample consisted of blood. This rearrangement joins TRBV28 to TRBJ1-5; D is possibly TRBD1 (6 bases). CDR3 in DNA: TGTGCCAGCAGTTCTCTCTACAGGGTTTCGGGCAATCAGCCCCAGCATTTT. Translating it yields CASSSLYRVSGNQPQHF.